The 22 T cell receptor beta chains below come from one sample, sequenced in a study of technical replicates of blood from a handful of donors. Sequencing used immunoSEQ multiplex PCR; TCRdb keeps in-frame clones, though not all of them. The table has tens of thousands of clones, roughly 94% seen once; the top ten hold 0.2% to 0.3%. Specimen: T cells isolated from PBMCs. The receptors stem from a human donor in good health.

This clone was seen a few times. The rearrangement uses TRBV30 and TRBJ2-3; 7 bases line up with TRBD1. The CDR3 spans 13 residues. J gave up 7 bases and V 0 bases, and 4 bases lay outside the gene matches. Germline V gives CDR1 GTSNPN, CDR2 SVGIG (reference sequence). The CDR3 spells CAWSVKGAYTQYF. CDR3 DNA: TGTGCCTGGAGTGTAAAGGGGGCCTATACGCAGTATTTT.

This chain uses TRBV6-4 with TRBJ1-2; unclear D gene. Trimming cost V 2 bases and J 8 bases, with 12 bases left between them. Germline V gene lookup returns CDR1 MRHNA and CDR2 SNTAGT. This CDR3 comprises 13 residues. CDR3 DNA: TGTGCCAGCAGTGACCTCCCGTGGGAGGGCTACACCTTC. The encoded protein is CASSDLPWEGYTF.

This clone has a single count. This chain uses TRBV4-1 with TRBJ2-3, with 12 bases fitting TRBD2. Germline-derived CDR1 and CDR2 are MGHRA and YSYEKL. V lost 1 base, J lost 0 bases, and 5 bases stayed unmatched. This CDR3 comprises 18 residues. The CDR3 coding sequence is TGCGCCAGCAGCCAAGGACTAGCGGGAGATGCTAGCACAGATACGCAGTATTTT. This encodes CASSQGLAGDASTDTQYF.

The chain joins TRBV29-1 to TRBJ2-1; 10 nucleotides agree with TRBD2. The germline CDR1 and CDR2 sequences are SQVTM and ANQGSEA. Trimming removed 5 bases from V and 4 bases from J; junction bases left unmatched: 14. CDR3 length equals 17 residues. CDR3 nucleotides: TGCAGCGTTCCTGCCCTTCCTAGCGGGAGTGGATACAATGAGCAGTTCTTC. It specifies CSVPALPSGSGYNEQFF.

J is TRBJ1-5 and V is TRBV2; D gene ambiguous. This CDR3 is 18 amino acids long. Germline V CDR1 and CDR2: SNHLY, FYNNEI. Trimming stripped 5 bases from V and 0 bases from J, with 20 bases between. For the CDR3, the DNA is TGTGCCAGCAGTAAGAGAGGCCGAGGGATTTTTAGCAATCAGCCCCAGCATTTT. It encodes CASSKRGRGIFSNQPQHF.

The chain combines TRBV7-9 with TRBJ1-6, with unresolved D. The V end lost 4 bases, the J end lost 10 bases, and 14 bases lay between the germline ends. CDR1 and CDR2 (germline): SEHNR, FQNEAQ (reference sequence). The CDR3 length is 14 residues. CDR3 sequence reads: CASSSLHSGSPLHF. The DNA for the CDR3 is TGTGCCAGCAGCTCCTTACACTCGGGATCACCCCTCCACTTT.

The chain links TRBV5-4 to TRBJ2-2; D may be TRBD2 (7 bases). CDR1 and CDR2 from the germline V gene are SGHNT and YYREEE (reference sequence). V lost 1 base and J 4 bases, leaving 17 bases between the germline ends. CDR3 size: 17 residues. The CDR3 sequence is CASSLPGGRFVTGELFF. The CDR3 coding sequence is TGTGCCAGCAGCTTGCCCGGGGGGCGTTTCGTCACCGGGGAGCTGTTTTTT.

CDR3 coding DNA: TGTGCTAGTGGTTTGAGACAGAACACTGAAGCTTTCTTT. Translation: CASGLRQNTEAFF. This chain links TRBV12-5 with TRBJ1-1; no firm D call. Germline V lookup: CDR1 LGHNT, CDR2 FRNRAP. Trimming took 2 bases from V and 1 from J, leaving 5 bases between them. The CDR3 loop spans 13 amino acids.

The chain couples TRBV6-1 to TRBJ1-2, with D possibly matching TRBD1 (5 bases). The CDR3 is 12 amino acids. Trimming left V 9 bases short and J 5 bases short, with 13 bases between. Germline V gene lookup returns CDR1 MNHNS and CDR2 SASEGT. The CDR3: CASRQDKYGYTF. The CDR3 region has the DNA TGTGCCAGTCGCCAGGACAAGTATGGCTACACCTTC.

J is TRBJ1-2 and V is TRBV7-9; TRBD1 matches 9 bases. This CDR3 has 17 residues. J lost 5 bases, V lost 4 bases, and 14 bases had no gene match. Germline loops: CDR1 SEHNR, CDR2 FQNEAQ (reference sequence). This CDR3 reads CASSSNPMGQGRYGYTF. The CDR3 nucleotides read TGTGCCAGCAGCTCGAACCCAATGGGACAGGGACGGTATGGCTACACCTTC.

This chain uses TRBV5-4 with TRBJ1-2; 10 bases line up with TRBD1. The ends lost 4 bases at V and 1 base at J; junction bases unmatched: 10. CDR1 is SGHNT, CDR2 YYREEE, per germline (reference sequence). CDR3 size: 17 residues. This CDR3 reads CASSRHLTGGYNYGYTF. Here the CDR3 DNA reads TGTGCCAGCAGCCGGCACCTGACAGGGGGCTATAACTATGGCTACACCTTC.

The rearrangement links TRBV5-1 to TRBJ1-5, with a possible D match to TRBD1 (5 bases). This CDR3 has 15 amino acids. V was shortened by 3 bases and J by 1 base, with 11 bases between the two germline ends. Germline CDR1 is SGHRS and CDR2 is YFSETQ. CDR3 nucleotides: TGCGCCAGCAGCTGGGGGGACGGAAGCAATCAGCCCCAGCATTTT. Protein product: CASSWGDGSNQPQHF.

The chain combines TRBV11-2 with TRBJ2-1; 10 bases fit TRBD1. In germline, CDR1 is SGHAT, CDR2 FQNNGV. The CDR3 contains 14 residues. With 6 bases clipped from V and 4 bases from J, the junction kept 3 bases outside the gene matches. The chain's CDR3 is CASSGDRGYNEQFF. CDR3 in DNA: TGTGCCAGCAGTGGGGACAGGGGATACAATGAGCAGTTCTTC.

The chain links TRBV5-8 to TRBJ1-4, with TRBD1 matching 7 bases. CDR3 length equals 15 residues. V trimming: 5 bases; J trimming: 0 bases; junction bases outside the gene matches: 4. Per germline, CDR1 SGHTS and CDR2 YDEGEE. The CDR3 DNA is TGTGCCAGCAGGAAGGGGGCGGCAACTAATGAAAAACTGTTTTTT. It codes for CASRKGAATNEKLFF.

The rearrangement joins TRBV7-9 to TRBJ1-4, with a possible D match to TRBD1 (5 bases). Per the germline V gene, CDR1 is SEHNR and CDR2 is FQNEAQ (reference sequence). The CDR3 runs 15 residues. V was cut by 4 bases and J by 2 bases, with 11 bases left in between. Here the CDR3 DNA reads TGTGCCAGCAGCTGGGGCAGGTGGACTAATGAAAAACTGTTTTTT. As protein: CASSWGRWTNEKLFF.

The J gene is TRBJ2-3, the V gene TRBV28; 7 bases are shared with TRBD1. Germline-derived CDR1 and CDR2 are MDHEN and SYDVKM. The CDR3 has 13 residues. The CDR3 coding sequence is TGTGGGACCGGGACAGTTAGCACAGATACGCAGTATTTT. Translation: CGTGTVSTDTQYF. The complete variable domain, with remaining parts taken from reference TRBV28 and TRBJ2-3, reads DVKVTQSSRYLVKRTGEKVFLECVQDMDHENMFWYRQDPGLGLRLIYFSYDVKMKEKGDIPEGYSVSREKKERFSLILESASTNQTSMYLCGTGTVSTDTQYFGPGTRLTVL.

The CDR3 bases are TGTGCCAGCAGTGAAAGCAGCGGGATTGTCAATGAGCAGTTCTTC. It encodes CASSESSGIVNEQFF. The J gene is TRBJ2-1, the V gene TRBV6-1; 7 bases match TRBD2. CDR1 is MNHNS and CDR2 is SASEGT in the germline V gene. The CDR3 runs 15 residues. Trimming removed 2 bases from V and 6 bases from J; junction bases left unmatched: 7.

This clone turned up a few times. V usage is TRBV5-1 and J usage is TRBJ1-1; 7 positions agree with TRBD1. The CDR3 covers 14 residues. The J segment lost 1 base and the V segment lost 4 bases, leaving 4 bases of the junction unmatched. Germline V gene lookup returns CDR1 SGHRS and CDR2 YFSETQ. CDR3 residues: CASSEQGRNTEAFF. The CDR3 nucleotides read TGCGCCAGCAGCGAACAGGGGAGGAACACTGAAGCTTTCTTT.

This chain connects TRBV19 to TRBJ1-2; unclear D gene. The CDR3 contains 14 residues. CDR1 and CDR2 from the germline V gene are LNHDA and SQIVND (reference sequence). V was trimmed by 1 base and J by 2 bases, leaving 8 bases between them. In DNA form, the CDR3 reads TGTGCCAGTAGTATAGGAGGCCGGAACTATGGCTACACCTTC. Translation: CASSIGGRNYGYTF.

J is TRBJ1-4 and V is TRBV5-4; 8 bases align to TRBD1. J lost 2 bases, V lost 4 bases, and 4 bases had no gene match. There are 15 residues in the CDR3. The V gene's germline CDR1 is SGHNT and CDR2 YYREEE (reference sequence). CDR3 DNA sequence: TGTGCCAGCAGCAGATCAGGGGGCACTAATGAAAAACTGTTTTTT. Translation gives CASSRSGGTNEKLFF.

This chain connects TRBV4-1 to TRBJ2-1; 9 positions match TRBD1. Germline-derived CDR1 and CDR2 are MGHRA and YSYEKL. V was pared by 3 bases and J by 8 bases, with 11 bases of the junction left unmatched. There are 16 residues in the CDR3. The CDR3 region is CASSHTRDRVGDEQFF. The CDR3 nucleotides are TGCGCCAGCAGCCACACCCGGGACAGGGTAGGAGATGAGCAGTTCTTC.

The V call is TRBV7-2, the J call TRBJ2-3, with 8 bases identical to TRBD2. The CDR3 length is 16 residues. Germline V gene sequence: CDR1 SGHTA, CDR2 FQGNSA. V lost 6 bases to trimming and J lost 2 bases; unmatched junction nucleotides: 10. The CDR3 DNA reads as TGTGCCAGCAGGGCGGGAGCGGGAGACATCACAGATACGCAGTATTTT. As protein: CASRAGAGDITDTQYF.